These 14 T cell receptor beta chains originate from one sample sequenced in a study of T cell repertoires in cytomegalovirus infection. A single record per CDR3 protein comes from TCRdb applying MiXCR to the reads. The sample lists around 290,000 distinct CDR3 sequences; about 25% were seen once. Sequences were obtained from PBMCs. These receptors all come from a human donor in good health (CMV status not recorded). Some clones in this sample may be carry-over from other donors' samples.

This rearrangement joins TRBV10-3 to TRBJ2-6; TRBD2 agrees at 8 bases. Germline trimming cut 5 bases from V and 1 base from J; bases unmatched to any gene: 4. The CDR3 has 16 residues. From germline, CDR1 is ENHRY and CDR2 SYGVKD. The CDR3 here is CAISFGGVSGANVLTF. As DNA, the CDR3 is TGTGCCATCAGTTTCGGGGGGGTATCTGGGGCCAACGTCCTGACTTTC.

This clonotype was counted between two and nine times. The chain combines TRBV29-1 with TRBJ2-7; tentative D call: TRBD2 (6 bases). The germline gives CDR1 SQVTM, CDR2 ANQGSEA. The CDR3 extends over 14 amino acids. V was clipped by 4 bases and J by 3 bases, with 16 bases between them. The chain's CDR3 is CSVAGGIKLYEQYF. CDR3 sequence (DNA): TGCAGCGTTGCTGGGGGGATAAAACTCTACGAGCAGTACTTC.

This clonotype came up a few times. V gene TRBV28 combines with J gene TRBJ1-2, with 9 bases matching TRBD1. CDR1 is MDHEN, CDR2 SYDVKM, per germline. Germline trimming cut 5 bases from V and 3 bases from J; bases unmatched to any gene: 7. This CDR3 is 15 amino acids long. The CDR3 spells CASSTRDREHYGYTF. The CDR3 nucleotides read TGTGCCAGCAGTACCAGGGACAGGGAACACTATGGCTACACCTTC.

This clonotype was recorded at least ten times. J is TRBJ2-7 and V is TRBV6-1; D possibly corresponds to TRBD2 (6 bases). V shed 7 bases and J shed 0 bases, with 16 bases lying between them. CDR1 and CDR2 from the germline V gene are MNHNS and SASEGT. This CDR3 has 15 residues. CDR3 DNA: TGTGCCAGCACTAAGGACTACTCGAGCTCCTACGAGCAGTACTTC. It is translated as CASTKDYSSSYEQYF.

The chain has TRBV2 and TRBJ1-1, with TRBD1 matching over 7 bases. Germline assignment: CDR1 SNHLY and CDR2 FYNNEI. CDR3 length: 15 amino acids. Germline trimming cut 3 bases from V and 1 base from J; bases unmatched to any gene: 5. The CDR3 here is CASSEMGQPNTEAFF. CDR3 DNA sequence: TGTGCCAGCAGTGAGATGGGACAGCCGAACACTGAAGCTTTCTTT.

CDR3 sequence reads: CASRNNGHTEAFF. CDR3 nucleotides: TGTGCCAGCAGAAATAACGGACACACTGAAGCTTTCTTT. The V gene is TRBV6-5, the J gene TRBJ1-1; the D is unclear. The CDR3 sequence is 13 residues long. Trimming took 6 bases from V and 3 from J, leaving 11 bases between them. Germline V lookup: CDR1 MNHEY, CDR2 SVGAGI.

In DNA, the CDR3 is TGTGCCAGCAGTCAGGGGAACAACGAGCAGTACTTC. This encodes CASSQGNNEQYF. The chain recombines TRBV2 with TRBJ2-7, with a weak D call TRBD1 (6 bases). The CDR3 runs to 12 residues. CDR1 and CDR2 from the germline V gene are SNHLY and FYNNEI. V lost 5 bases and J lost 5, with 10 bases in between.

This clonotype was seen repeatedly, ten times or more. The chain links TRBV7-6 to TRBJ1-4; perhaps TRBD1 as D (5 bases). Germline V gene lookup returns CDR1 SGHVS and CDR2 FNYEAQ. The CDR3 is 18 residues long. Trimming shortened V by 4 bases and J by 8 bases, and 26 bases separated the two germline ends. The CDR3 sequence: CASSSFLVQGGRWEKLFF. The CDR3 nucleotides read TGTGCCAGCAGCTCCTTCCTGGTGCAGGGAGGGAGATGGGAAAAACTGTTTTTT.

The chain employs TRBV28 and TRBJ2-1; 10 nucleotides align to TRBD2. With 7 bases clipped from V and 10 bases from J, the junction kept 10 bases outside the gene matches. The CDR3 runs 14 residues. CDR1 MDHEN and CDR2 SYDVKM come from the germline V gene. CDR3 loop: CASKGSGRVREQFF. DNA for the CDR3: TGTGCCAGCAAGGGGAGCGGGAGGGTTCGAGAGCAGTTCTTC.

This chain connects TRBV7-2 to TRBJ2-3, with D perhaps being TRBD1 or TRBD2 (5 bases each). The CDR3 sequence is 12 residues long. Germline CDR1 is SGHTA and CDR2 is FQGNSA. V was clipped by 6 bases and J by 6 bases, with 10 bases between them. The CDR3 sequence: CASRPWGDTQYF. CDR3 DNA sequence: TGTGCCAGCAGACCCTGGGGGGATACGCAGTATTTT.

This clonotype was counted between two and nine times. This sequence joins TRBV19 and TRBJ2-5, with 7 bases that match TRBD1. Germline trimming cut 8 bases from V and 0 bases from J; bases unmatched to any gene: 0. Germline V gives CDR1 LNHDA, CDR2 SQIVND (reference sequence). The CDR3 extends over 12 amino acids. The CDR3 region is CASQGDQETQYF. The CDR3 DNA sequence: TGTGCCAGTCAGGGGGACCAAGAGACCCAGTACTTC.

V usage is TRBV30 and J usage is TRBJ1-5; no clear D. This CDR3 region has 16 residues. Germline V gene data show CDR1 as GTSNPN and CDR2 as SVGIG (reference sequence). V gave up 2 bases and J gave up 0 bases, with 14 bases separating them. The DNA of the CDR3 is TGTGCCTGGAGTACCGACCTGATACTTAGCAATCAGCCCCAGCATTTT. Amino acids: CAWSTDLILSNQPQHF.

This clonotype was seen more than once but under ten times. V and J are TRBV20-1 and TRBJ1-2; 10 bases fit TRBD1. This CDR3 is 14 amino acids long. The junction had 6 bases not matched to a gene; V was cut back by 6 bases and J by 2 bases. Germline V gene data show CDR1 as DFQATT and CDR2 as SNEGSKA (reference sequence). CDR3 in amino acids: CSASPGQGNYGYTF. CDR3 in DNA: TGCAGTGCATCTCCGGGACAGGGGAACTATGGCTACACCTTC.

The chain couples TRBV12-3 or TRBV12-4 to TRBJ2-7, with D possibly matching TRBD2 (6 bases). This CDR3 spans 12 amino acids. Trimming stripped 6 bases from V and 6 bases from J, with 12 bases between. The DNA for the CDR3 is TGTGCCAGCAGACCCCGGGGGACCGAGCAGTACTTC. Its translation is CASRPRGTEQYF.